This passage covers 32 T cell receptor beta chains from one sample sequenced in a study of T cell responses to AZD1222 COVID-19 vaccine. The data were produced by immunoSEQ multiplex PCR, yet TCRdb's version contains in-frame clones alone and is incomplete. The data contain around 130,000 clones, roughly 86% of them singletons. The source was peripheral blood, collected 28 days after the second AZD1222 dose. The receptor set was obtained from an adult who received the AZD1222 COVID-19 vaccine.

The chain couples TRBV11-3 to TRBJ1-5; D unclear. V lost 3 bases, J lost 2 bases, and 8 bases lay in between. CDR1 is SGHNT, CDR2 YENEEA, per germline. The CDR3 is 14 amino acids. The CDR3: CASSFEGGNQPQHF. Here the CDR3 DNA reads TGTGCCAGCAGCTTCGAGGGAGGCAATCAGCCCCAGCATTTT.

This rearrangement joins TRBV13 to TRBJ2-1; the D is unclear. The germline gives CDR1 PRHDT, CDR2 FYEKMQ (reference sequence). Trimming stripped 0 bases from V and 5 bases from J, with 11 bases between. CDR3 length: 15 amino acids. CDR3 loop: CASSLGTFRNNEQFF. The CDR3 nucleotides read TGTGCCAGCAGCTTAGGGACGTTTAGGAACAATGAGCAGTTCTTC. Based on the CDR3 plus reference TRBV13 and TRBJ2-1, the full variable domain is AAGVIQSPRHLIKEKRETATLKCYPIPRHDTVYWYQQGPGQDPQFLISFYEKMQSDKGSIPDRFSAQQFSDYHSELNMSSLELGDSALYFCASSLGTFRNNEQFFGPGTRLTVL.

The V gene is TRBV2, the J gene TRBJ1-1, with 12 bases lining up with TRBD1. Per germline, CDR1 SNHLY and CDR2 FYNNEI. V dropped 6 bases and J dropped 5; count of bases not matched to a gene: 4. This CDR3 region has 14 residues. The CDR3 protein is CASSRDRGLTEAFF. The CDR3 region has the DNA TGTGCCAGCAGCCGGGACAGGGGGCTTACTGAAGCTTTCTTT.

The CDR3 reads CASSSRDDNQPQHF. The CDR3 DNA reads as TGTGCCAGCAGCTCGAGGGACGATAATCAGCCCCAGCATTTT. V gene TRBV7-8 combines with J gene TRBJ1-5; D is perhaps TRBD1 (5 bases). Looked up from germline, CDR1 is SGHVS and CDR2 is FQNEAQ. The CDR3 is 14 residues long. The germline V and J ends were trimmed by 4 bases and 4 bases, with 11 bases remaining between them.

The chain carries TRBV7-2 and TRBJ1-3; D remains unclear. Germline loops: CDR1 SGHTA, CDR2 FQGNSA. The CDR3 is 11 residues long. V lost 5 bases to trimming and J lost 7 bases, with 6 bases between them. The chain's CDR3 is CASSRRNTIYF. As DNA, the CDR3 is TGTGCCAGCAGCCGTAGGAACACCATATATTTT.

The chain recombines TRBV15 with TRBJ2-7, with 9 bases that match TRBD1. Germline V gene lookup returns CDR1 LNHNV and CDR2 YYDKDF (reference sequence). CDR3 length equals 17 residues. The trim removed 1 base at V and 4 bases at J, leaving 11 bases unmatched. The CDR3 loop is CATSRVPDRDRDYEQYF. The CDR3 DNA reads TGTGCCACCAGCAGAGTCCCAGACCGGGACAGGGATTACGAGCAGTACTTC.

The rearrangement joins TRBV5-1 to TRBJ2-1; TRBD1 matches 8 bases. Per the germline V gene, CDR1 is SGHRS and CDR2 is YFSETQ. With V trimmed by 4 bases and J by 3 bases, 3 bases remained unmatched. The CDR3 runs 14 residues. Here the CDR3 reads CASSLGQVYNEQFF. As DNA, the CDR3 is TGCGCCAGCAGCCTGGGACAGGTCTACAATGAGCAGTTCTTC.

The rearrangement links TRBV5-4 to TRBJ2-5; 7 bases match TRBD1. J lost 2 bases, V lost 5 bases, and 3 bases had no gene match. Germline lookup yields CDR1 SGHNT and CDR2 YYREEE (reference sequence). The CDR3 spans 13 residues. CDR3 amino acids: CASRLRGQETQYF. The CDR3 region has the DNA TGTGCCAGCAGACTCAGGGGGCAAGAGACCCAGTACTTC.

The chain joins TRBV6-5 to TRBJ1-1; weak D call: TRBD1 (5 bases). Trimming stripped 5 bases from V and 1 base from J, with 11 bases between. The germline CDR1 and CDR2 sequences are MNHEY and SVGAGI. CDR3 length equals 14 residues. The CDR3 DNA follows: TGTGCCAGCAGTCCCCCAGGGAGGAACACTGAAGCTTTCTTT. This gives the protein CASSPPGRNTEAFF.

The chain has TRBV19 and TRBJ2-3, with D unclear. CDR3 length: 14 amino acids. Germline CDR1 reads LNHDA; CDR2 reads SQIVND (reference sequence). V was clipped by 0 bases and J by 0 bases, with 4 bases between them. In nucleotides, the CDR3 is TGTGCCAGTAGTATAGACTCTAGCACAGATACGCAGTATTTT. As protein: CASSIDSSTDTQYF.

The rearrangement joins TRBV15 to TRBJ1-1, with TRBD1 matching 9 bases. J lost 5 bases, V lost 1 base, and 8 bases had no gene match. Germline loops: CDR1 LNHNV, CDR2 YYDKDF (reference sequence). This CDR3 is 16 amino acids long. CDR3 loop: CATSRVPGQGRTEAFF. The CDR3 DNA reads TGTGCCACCAGCAGAGTTCCCGGACAGGGGAGGACTGAAGCTTTCTTT.

The rearrangement uses TRBV24-1 and TRBJ2-7; 10 nucleotides agree with TRBD1. V trimming: 6 bases; J trimming: 2 bases; junction bases outside the gene matches: 6. Looked up from germline, CDR1 is KGHDR and CDR2 is SFDVKD. The CDR3 covers 15 residues. The CDR3 coding sequence is TGTGCCACCAGTACCGGGACAGGGGCCGCCTACGAGCAGTACTTC. The encoded protein is CATSTGTGAAYEQYF.

This chain joins TRBV6-5 and TRBJ1-2; 8 nucleotides agree with TRBD1. Per the germline V gene, CDR1 is MNHEY and CDR2 is SVGAGI. This CDR3 comprises 13 residues. Trimming at V came to 7 bases and at J to 6 bases, leaving 7 bases not matched to a gene. The CDR3 reads CASTPQGDNGYTF. CDR3 DNA sequence: TGTGCCAGCACCCCACAGGGGGACAATGGCTACACCTTC.

V gene TRBV9 combines with J gene TRBJ2-3; D unresolved. This CDR3 has 16 residues. With 3 bases removed from V and 4 bases from J, the gap between germline ends came to 18 bases. The V gene's germline CDR1 is SGDLS and CDR2 YYNGEE. For the CDR3, the DNA is TGTGCCAGCAGCGGCCGATTAGGGCTAATTGCAGATACGCAGTATTTT. It codes for CASSGRLGLIADTQYF. The whole variable domain, filled in from reference TRBV9 and TRBJ2-3, reads DSGVTQTPKHLITATGQRVTLRCSPRSGDLSVYWYQQSLDQGLQFLIQYYNGEERAKGNILERFSAQQFPDLHSELNLSSLELGDSALYFCASSGRLGLIADTQYFGPGTRLTVL.

The chain is built from TRBV7-3 and TRBJ2-7, with 12 bases identical to TRBD2. Losses at the gene ends were 6 bases for V and 5 bases for J; bases not matched to a gene: 8. Germline V gene sequence: CDR1 SGHTA, CDR2 FQGTGA. This CDR3 comprises 15 residues. The CDR3 DNA follows: TGTGCCAGCAGTTTTAGACTAGCGGGGGCAGACGAGCAGTACTTC. It encodes CASSFRLAGADEQYF.

CDR3 sequence reads: CASSYSTFGETQYF. The CDR3 DNA reads TGTGCCAGCAGTTACTCGACCTTTGGGGAGACCCAGTACTTC. The V and J genes are TRBV6-5 and TRBJ2-5; no clear D. The CDR3 is 14 residues long. V shed 0 bases and J shed 5 bases, with 10 bases lying between them. Per germline, CDR1 MNHEY and CDR2 SVGAGI.

The chain employs TRBV6-6 and TRBJ2-7; a possible D gene is TRBD2 (5 bases). V was trimmed by 9 bases and J by 5 bases, leaving 14 bases between them. Germline CDR1 is MNHNY and CDR2 is SVGAGI (reference sequence). This CDR3 has 12 residues. The CDR3 sequence is CARKPEGDEQYF. CDR3 coding DNA: TGTGCCAGGAAACCCGAGGGCGACGAGCAGTACTTC.

The rearrangement joins TRBV18 to TRBJ2-2; weak D call: TRBD1 (5 bases). V was clipped by 8 bases and J by 1 base, with 11 bases between them. The CDR3 consists of 14 residues. The germline CDR1 and CDR2 sequences are KGHSH and LQKENI. CDR3 loop: CASQGAQNTGELFF. The CDR3 DNA follows: TGTGCCAGCCAAGGGGCGCAGAACACCGGGGAGCTGTTTTTT.

This chain links TRBV7-9 with TRBJ1-2; 7 bases are a match to TRBD1. The CDR3 contains 16 residues. CDR1 and CDR2 (germline): SEHNR, FQNEAQ (reference sequence). V was pared by 3 bases and J by 7 bases, with 14 bases of the junction left unmatched. In DNA, the CDR3 is TGTGCCAGCAGCTTTAATAACAGGGGCCCCACCGGTGGCTACACCTTC. Its protein product is CASSFNNRGPTGGYTF.

This chain joins TRBV12-3 or TRBV12-4 and TRBJ1-1; D is uncertain. The V end lost 6 bases, the J end lost 2 bases, and 7 bases lay between the germline ends. The CDR3 is 12 amino acids. This chain's CDR3 is CASRGLNTEAFF. CDR3 DNA sequence: TGTGCCAGCAGGGGCCTAAACACTGAAGCTTTCTTT.

The sample holds one count of this clone. The chain has TRBV2 and TRBJ1-3, with a weak D call TRBD1 (6 bases). CDR1 SNHLY and CDR2 FYNNEI come from the germline V gene. This CDR3 has 14 amino acids. V was shortened by 10 bases and J by 2 bases, with 15 bases between the two germline ends. CDR3 DNA sequence: TGTGCCACCCAACGGAACAGGGCTGGAAACACCATATATTTT. This gives the protein CATQRNRAGNTIYF.

This clone was detected a few times. This chain links TRBV19 with TRBJ1-4; no firm D call. Germline CDR1 and CDR2: LNHDA and SQIVND (reference sequence). Trimming left V 7 bases short and J 5 bases short, with 20 bases between. This CDR3 contains 16 residues. The CDR3 DNA follows: TGTGCCAGTACCCCTCGCAGGCTCGGAAGGAATGAAAAACTGTTTTTT. Translating gives CASTPRRLGRNEKLFF.

The V gene is TRBV27, the J gene TRBJ1-3, with D perhaps TRBD1 (5 bases). Trimming took off 5 bases at V and 0 bases at J, with 11 bases between the two ends. The CDR3 extends over 15 amino acids. CDR1 and CDR2 (germline): MNHEY, SMNVEV (reference sequence). The CDR3 here is CASSPQGPSGNTIYF. CDR3 nucleotides: TGTGCCAGCAGTCCCCAGGGCCCCTCTGGAAACACCATATATTTT.

The V gene is TRBV27, the J gene TRBJ2-5; unclear D gene. The CDR3 totals 12 residues. The V gene's germline CDR1 is MNHEY and CDR2 SMNVEV (reference sequence). Trimming stripped 0 bases from V and 5 bases from J, with 4 bases between. The CDR3 DNA is TGTGCCAGCAGTTTATCGGGGGAGACCCAGTACTTC. This encodes CASSLSGETQYF.

V and J are TRBV6-4 and TRBJ2-1, with 7 positions matching TRBD1. Germline trimming cut 4 bases from V and 9 bases from J; bases unmatched to any gene: 6. The germline V gene encodes CDR1 MRHNA and CDR2 SNTAGT. The CDR3 sequence is 13 residues long. The CDR3 reads CASSGQGRVEQFF. DNA for the CDR3: TGTGCCAGCAGTGGACAGGGAAGGGTTGAGCAGTTCTTC.

CDR3 bases: TGTGCCAGCAGCGTAGGAAATTATAATTCACCCCTCCACTTT. It translates to CASSVGNYNSPLHF. This chain connects TRBV9 to TRBJ1-6; D gene uncertain. The ends were cut back, 0 bases at V and 4 bases at J, with 5 bases in the middle. The length of the CDR3 is 14 residues. Germline CDR1 SGDLS, CDR2 YYNGEE.

This sequence joins TRBV4-1 and TRBJ2-7, with TRBD1 matching 9 bases. Trimming at V came to 2 bases and at J to 0 bases, leaving 5 bases not matched to a gene. CDR3 length equals 16 residues. Germline-derived CDR1 and CDR2 are MGHRA and YSYEKL. The CDR3 DNA is TGCGCCAGCAGCCAAACCGGGACAGGGCTCTCCTACGAGCAGTACTTC. Encoded protein: CASSQTGTGLSYEQYF.

The chain is built from TRBV4-1 and TRBJ1-5; TRBD1 aligns across 10 bases. Losses at the gene ends were 1 base for V and 5 bases for J; bases not matched to a gene: 8. The CDR3 contains 17 residues. The germline V gene has CDR1 MGHRA and CDR2 YSYEKL. The CDR3 spells CASSQGGQGRMDQPQHF. In nucleotides, the CDR3 is TGCGCCAGCAGCCAAGGGGGACAGGGGAGGATGGATCAGCCCCAGCATTTT.

This chain joins TRBV3-1 (or the pseudogene TRBV3-2) and TRBJ1-5; no clear D. The CDR3 covers 13 residues. V was clipped by 1 base and J by 7 bases, with 8 bases between them. Germline-derived CDR1 and CDR2 are LGHDT and YNNKEL (reference sequence). The CDR3 region has the DNA TGTGCCAGCAGCCAAGCAGGAGAGCAGCCCCAGCATTTT. Its translation: CASSQAGEQPQHF.

This clone has more than one count but fewer than ten. The chain is built from TRBV7-8 and TRBJ2-7, with D possibly being TRBD2 (6 bases). Germline V CDR1 and CDR2: SGHVS, FQNEAQ. The CDR3 consists of 15 residues. The V and J ends lost 5 bases and 7 bases respectively, with 21 bases between them. The CDR3 spells CASSGRRGSQGEQYF. Here the CDR3 DNA reads TGTGCCAGCAGCGGACGACGGGGGAGCCAAGGGGAGCAGTACTTC.

CDR3 bases: TGTGCCAGCAGCTTAGTTTCGTCCAGGGGGAATGAGCAGTTCTTC. Translation gives CASSLVSSRGNEQFF. This rearrangement joins TRBV7-9 to TRBJ2-1; 7 nucleotides match TRBD1. V lost 1 base and J lost 7; bases outside the gene matches: 7. The CDR3 covers 15 residues. CDR1 SEHNR and CDR2 FQNEAQ come from the germline V gene (reference sequence).

V gene TRBV30 combines with J gene TRBJ1-6; D possibly corresponds to TRBD1 (5 bases). The CDR3 is made up of 13 amino acids. The V end was cut by 1 base, the J end by 4 bases, with 5 bases between. Germline V gene data show CDR1 as GTSNPN and CDR2 as SVGIG (reference sequence). Here the CDR3 DNA reads TGTGCCTGGAGTGGACAGTATAATTCACCCCTCCACTTT. Residues: CAWSGQYNSPLHF.